Shown below are 17 T cell receptor beta chains from a single sample sequenced in a study of T cells expressing NK-cell markers (dated by TCRdb to the early 2020s). To prepare the library, 5' RACE was applied. TCRdb records Illumina HiSeq 2000 as the sequencer. With the reads reprocessed by TCRdb, a single entry stands for each CDR3 protein sequence and no DNA is reported. The sample's own table lists hundreds of thousands of distinct CDR3 sequences. Over 4% of the sample lies in the top ten. The sequencing input was blood T cells: a sorted CD56 or NKG2C T cell subset, CD4+ or CD8+ T cells, or bulk PBMC T cells (not recorded which). Receptor source: a man aged 18-75 years in good health.

The rearrangement uses TRBV3-1 and TRBJ2-7; the TCRdb D gene call, TRBD1, has no DNA to confirm it. The CDR3 sequence is 12 residues long. CDR1 and CDR2 (germline): LGHDT, YNNKEL (reference sequence). CDR3 amino acids: CASSRRTGPTYF.

The chain carries TRBV3-1 and TRBJ2-1; TCRdb's D call, TRBD1, is unchecked because there is no DNA. Germline V CDR1 and CDR2: LGHDT, YNNKEL (reference sequence). This CDR3 region has 16 residues. The CDR3 reads CASSRDALGQGGEQFF.

The chain couples TRBV11-2 to TRBJ2-1; TCRdb gives TRBD1 as the D gene, but with no DNA this cannot be confirmed. CDR3 length: 15 residues. Germline V lookup: CDR1 SGHAT, CDR2 FQNNGV. The CDR3 loop is CASSRTGGLGNEQFF.

This chain joins TRBV7-9 and TRBJ2-7; TCRdb designates TRBD1, a call that cannot be tested without DNA. CDR1 SEHNR and CDR2 FQNEAQ come from the germline V gene (reference sequence). This CDR3 comprises 15 residues. The chain's CDR3 is CASSPPGLSPYEQYF.

The chain combines TRBV6-5 with TRBJ1-2. CDR3 size: 15 residues. Germline CDR1 and CDR2: MNHEY and SVGAGI. The CDR3 reads CASSYSFDSHSGYTF.

The chain couples TRBV9 to TRBJ2-1. The CDR3 loop spans 14 amino acids. CDR1 is SGDLS and CDR2 is YYNGEE in the germline V gene. The CDR3 protein is CASSGPTEVSKQFF.

The J gene is TRBJ2-7, the V gene TRBV7-9. Germline values: CDR1 SEHNR, CDR2 FQNEAQ (reference sequence). This CDR3 is built from 13 residues. The CDR3: CASSWLRSYEQYF.

V usage is TRBV15 and J usage is TRBJ2-7; TCRdb reports TRBD1, a call that lacks DNA to check it against. This CDR3 is 16 amino acids long. Germline CDR1 is LNHNV and CDR2 is YYDKDF (reference sequence). This CDR3 is CATSRDWVGATYEQYF.

The gene calls are TRBV29-1 and TRBJ2-7; TCRdb outputs TRBD1, but without DNA this stays unchecked. The CDR3 is 16 amino acids. From germline, CDR1 is SQVTM and CDR2 ANQGSEA. The CDR3 reads CSVFGQVGGVSYEQYF.

The chain carries TRBV28 and TRBJ2-7. The CDR3 has 13 amino acids. The germline V gene encodes CDR1 MDHEN and CDR2 SYDVKM. This chain's CDR3 is CASTTGSSYEQYF.

This chain connects TRBV7-2 to TRBJ2-7; there is no DNA to check the TCRdb D call of TRBD1. The CDR3 length is 16 residues. Germline CDR1 reads SGHTA; CDR2 reads FQGNSA. This CDR3 reads CASSRIQGLGAYEQYF.

The V and J genes are TRBV18 and TRBJ1-1; TCRdb reports TRBD1, a call that lacks DNA to check it against. This CDR3 region has 16 residues. The germline V gene encodes CDR1 KGHSH and CDR2 LQKENI. The CDR3 sequence: CASSPPPDRAGTEAFF.

The V gene is TRBV9, the J gene TRBJ1-3; TCRdb returns TRBD1, unconfirmable since there is no DNA. The CDR3 totals 15 residues. Germline assignment: CDR1 SGDLS and CDR2 YYNGEE. The CDR3 loop reads CASSPRTVTGNTIYF. The variable domain in full, with the rest retrieved from reference TRBV9 and TRBJ1-3, is DSGVTQTPKHLITATGQRVTLRCSPRSGDLSVYWYQQSLDQGLQFLIQYYNGEERAKGNILERFSAQQFPDLHSELNLSSLELGDSALYFCASSPRTVTGNTIYFGEGSWLTVV.

The chain has TRBV7-2 and TRBJ2-3; the D call from TCRdb, TRBD2, cannot be confirmed without DNA. The CDR3 is 17 amino acids. Germline V gives CDR1 SGHTA, CDR2 FQGNSA. The CDR3 is CASSPTTSGGAGNTQYF.

CDR3 amino acids: CASSPSRGGNSPLHF. V gene TRBV5-4 combines with J gene TRBJ1-6; the TCRdb D gene call, TRBD1, has no DNA to confirm it. Germline V gives CDR1 SGHNT, CDR2 YYREEE (reference sequence). The CDR3 runs to 15 residues.

This chain uses TRBV6-1 with TRBJ1-5. CDR1 is MNHNS and CDR2 is SASEGT in the germline V gene. The CDR3 is 13 amino acids. CDR3 protein: CASRGALNQPQHF.

The chain has TRBV14 and TRBJ1-2. This CDR3 region has 13 residues. Germline CDR1 is SGHDN and CDR2 is FVKESK. The CDR3 reads CASSQNLNYGYTF.